The present T cell receptor beta chain was sequenced within a study of blood T cell repertoires in COVID-19. Study-level background: The origin of the acute and convalescent COVID-19 samples was the United States, Italy and Spain. In each case, the material was cDNA or gDNA derived from T cells, B-cell-depleted T cells, or PBMCs.

In the source study's methods: Reference gene primer amplification yielded estimated nucleated cell counts. Profiling relied on immunoSEQ multiplex PCR, and the TCRdb table lists in-frame clones only, not all of them. V and J calls and clone size come straight from that table; D and trimming were deduced from the DNA. Among a few hundred thousand clones, approximately 89% were seen once, and the ten largest hold approximately 1.6%. The sample was peripheral blood. The TCR originated in a young woman with COVID-19, enrolled during active disease.

Here the CDR3 reads CASSLYGQGIDEQFF. DNA of the CDR3: TGTGCCAGCAGCTTATATGGACAAGGGATCGATGAGCAGTTCTTC. The chain has TRBV11-2 and TRBJ2-1; tentatively, D is TRBD1 (5 bases). The CDR3 extends over 15 amino acids. V lost 2 bases to trimming and J lost 8 bases, with 16 bases between them. Per germline, CDR1 SGHAT and CDR2 FQNNGV.